This passage covers 29 T cell receptor beta chains from one sample sequenced in a study of T-cell memory formation after mild COVID-19. TCRdb recomputed calls from the 5' RACE reads with MiXCR, one row per CDR3 protein. The profile covers about 240,000 distinct CDR3 sequences, with roughly a tenth appearing a single time and 22% taken by the ten largest. Sequenced sample: PBMCs or a T cell subset sorted from them (not recorded which). The receptors here all came from a young man who had mild COVID-19 (a few samples of this study predate the infection). Cell type and time point are not known.

This clonotype was counted a few times. The V and J genes are TRBV5-1 and TRBJ2-1; D remains ambiguous. Looked up from germline, CDR1 is SGHRS and CDR2 is YFSETQ. Between the trimmed V and J ends, which lost 0 bases and 13 bases, there was a span of 8 bases. The CDR3 is 11 residues long. The CDR3 protein is CASSLATVQFF. The CDR3, as DNA: TGCGCCAGCAGCTTGGCGACTGTTCAGTTCTTC.

This clonotype was detected only a few times. The V gene is TRBV15, the J gene TRBJ2-1, with TRBD1 matching 9 bases. The CDR3 covers 21 residues. Germline loops: CDR1 LNHNV, CDR2 YYDKDF (reference sequence). The trim removed 0 bases at V and 0 bases at J, leaving 15 bases unmatched. The DNA of the CDR3 is TGTGCCACCAGCAGAGACCCCCGGGACAGGGTCAGACTAGCCTCCTACAATGAGCAGTTCTTC. Translation: CATSRDPRDRVRLASYNEQFF.

The chain carries TRBV5-1 and TRBJ1-2, with 9 nucleotides matching TRBD1. Trimming took 0 bases from V and 6 from J; bases not matched to a gene: 6. Per the germline V gene, CDR1 is SGHRS and CDR2 is YFSETQ. The length of the CDR3 is 15 residues. The CDR3: CASSLGGTGLNGYTF. CDR3 coding DNA: TGCGCCAGCAGCTTGGGAGGGACAGGGCTGAATGGCTACACCTTC.

The rearrangement links TRBV14 to TRBJ2-5; D is undetermined. Germline CDR1 reads SGHDN; CDR2 reads FVKESK. Trimming shortened V by 3 bases and J by 4 bases, and 15 bases separated the two germline ends. CDR3 length: 15 residues. In DNA, the CDR3 is TGTGCCAGCAGCCAGGATACGGGCCTAGGAGAGACCCAGTACTTC. Its protein is CASSQDTGLGETQYF.

V usage is TRBV11-3 and J usage is TRBJ2-1; possibly TRBD1 or TRBD2 for D (6 bases each). Looked up from germline, CDR1 is SGHNT and CDR2 is YENEEA. The CDR3 totals 14 residues. V was pared by 1 base and J by 8 bases, with 12 bases between. The CDR3 reads CASSLARGVDEQFF. The CDR3 nucleotides read TGTGCCAGCAGCTTAGCAAGGGGGGTGGATGAGCAGTTCTTC.

V usage is TRBV5-1 and J usage is TRBJ2-2; D remains unclear. Germline lookup yields CDR1 SGHRS and CDR2 YFSETQ. CDR3 length: 16 amino acids. The V end lost 1 base, the J end lost 3 bases, and 13 bases lay between the germline ends. The CDR3 DNA is TGCGCCAGCAGCTTGACAGTAACCGGACACACCGGGGAGCTGTTTTTT. Protein product: CASSLTVTGHTGELFF. The full variable domain, rest sourced from reference TRBV5-1 and TRBJ2-2, is KAGVTQTPRYLIKTRGQQVTLSCSPISGHRSVSWYQQTPGQGLQFLFEYFSETQRNKGNFPGRFSGRQFSNSRSEMNVSTLELGDSALYLCASSLTVTGHTGELFFGEGSRLTVL.

This clonotype occurred many times. The chain employs TRBV11-3 and TRBJ1-2, with D hard to call. The germline gives CDR1 SGHNT, CDR2 YENEEA. V gave up 3 bases and J gave up 4 bases, with 6 bases separating them. This CDR3 has 12 amino acids. The CDR3 region has the DNA TGTGCCAGCAGCTTGGGAGTCTATGGCTACACCTTC. Residues: CASSLGVYGYTF. The full variable domain, its missing parts supplied by reference TRBV11-3 and TRBJ1-2, is EAGVVQSPRYKIIEKKQPVAFWCNPISGHNTLYWYLQNLGQGPELLIRYENEEAVDDSQLPKDRFSAERLKGVDSTLKIQPAELGDSAVYLCASSLGVYGYTFGSGTRLTVV.

The rearrangement links TRBV7-3 to TRBJ2-3; TRBD2 aligns across 9 bases. Germline CDR1 reads SGHTA; CDR2 reads FQGTGA. V lost 2 bases and J lost 2; bases outside the gene matches: 5. This CDR3 is built from 16 residues. The CDR3 region has the DNA TGTGCCAGCAGCTTACTGGCGGGGGGGGACACAGATACGCAGTATTTT. It yields the protein CASSLLAGGDTDTQYF.

This clonotype was counted a few times. V gene TRBV6-6 combines with J gene TRBJ2-7, with no clear D. The V end lost 6 bases, the J end lost 1 base, and 13 bases lay between the germline ends. The V gene's germline CDR1 is MNHNY and CDR2 SVGAGI (reference sequence). The CDR3 has 14 residues. CDR3 sequence (DNA): TGTGCCAGCAGGGCACCGGATATATCCTACGAGCAGTACGTC. This codes for CASRAPDISYEQYV.

The CDR3 is CASSATTDTQYF. CDR3 nucleotides: TGTGCCAGCAGTGCGACGACAGATACGCAGTATTTT. This chain joins TRBV6-5 and TRBJ2-3; no reliable D call. Germline-derived CDR1 and CDR2 are MNHEY and SVGAGI. CDR3 length: 12 residues. The germline V and J ends were trimmed by 5 bases and 3 bases, with 6 bases remaining between them.

This chain uses TRBV18 with TRBJ1-6; no reliable D call. The CDR3 has 13 residues. V lost 8 bases, J lost 0 bases, and 5 bases lay in between. Germline CDR1 is KGHSH and CDR2 is LQKENI. DNA of the CDR3: TGTGCCAGCCGGAGCTCCTATAATTCACCCCTCCACTTT. It is translated as CASRSSYNSPLHF. Based on the CDR3 plus reference TRBV18 and TRBJ1-6, the full variable domain is NAGVMQNPRHLVRRRGQEARLRCSPMKGHSHVYWYRQLPEEGLKFMVYLQKENIIDESGMPKERFSAEFPKEGPSILRIQQVVRGDSAAYFCASRSSYNSPLHFGNGTRLTVT.

This clonotype was recorded many times. The chain joins TRBV5-1 to TRBJ1-1; no reliable D call. The CDR3 spans 15 residues. Trimming pared 3 bases from V and 3 bases from J, leaving 15 bases between. Germline V gene lookup returns CDR1 SGHRS and CDR2 YFSETQ. CDR3 protein: CASSSLSPSDTEAFF. As DNA, the CDR3 is TGCGCCAGCAGCTCCCTATCCCCAAGTGACACTGAAGCTTTCTTT.

The rearrangement joins TRBV2 to TRBJ2-5; D is unclear. Germline V gives CDR1 SNHLY, CDR2 FYNNEI. V was clipped by 2 bases and J by 3 bases, with 7 bases between them. The CDR3 has 13 amino acids. The CDR3 region has the DNA TGTGCCAGCAGTGAACGGGCAAAAGAGACCCAGTACTTC. It translates to CASSERAKETQYF.

This clonotype was counted ten times or more. The CDR3 DNA reads TGTGCCAGCAGTAAAAACAGGGTATGGACAGATACGCAGTATTTT. Amino acids: CASSKNRVWTDTQYF. The chain couples TRBV12-3 or TRBV12-4 to TRBJ2-3; the D gene is possibly TRBD1 (6 bases). This CDR3 comprises 15 residues. Trimming shortened V by 5 bases and J by 3 bases, and 15 bases separated the two germline ends.

This clonotype appeared many times. The chain joins TRBV10-3 to TRBJ2-7, with TRBD1 matching 9 bases. The germline CDR1 and CDR2 sequences are ENHRY and SYGVKD. The V segment lost 8 bases and the J segment 0 bases; nucleotides outside the gene matches: 8. The CDR3 totals 15 residues. DNA of the CDR3: TGTGCCATCCGGGGACCGGGACAGGGCTCCTACGAGCAGTACTTC. Its protein product is CAIRGPGQGSYEQYF.

This clonotype has a handful of counts. J is TRBJ1-1 and V is TRBV5-1; 7 bases match TRBD1. This CDR3 spans 14 amino acids. Germline V gene sequence: CDR1 SGHRS, CDR2 YFSETQ. The trim removed 3 bases at V and 4 bases at J, leaving 6 bases unmatched. This CDR3 reads CASSSSGGATEAFF. DNA of the CDR3: TGCGCCAGCAGCTCTTCAGGGGGGGCCACTGAAGCTTTCTTT.

V usage is TRBV6-1 and J usage is TRBJ2-3, with D uncertain. Germline values: CDR1 MNHNS, CDR2 SASEGT. The CDR3 runs to 13 residues. Trimming stripped 5 bases from V and 6 bases from J, with 12 bases between. CDR3 sequence reads: CASSSPRGDTQYF. The DNA for the CDR3 is TGTGCCAGCAGTTCCCCGCGTGGCGATACGCAGTATTTT.

This chain links TRBV9 with TRBJ1-1; 8 nucleotides line up with TRBD1. The CDR3 extends over 16 amino acids. Trimming removed 2 bases from V and 1 base from J; junction bases left unmatched: 7. Looked up from germline, CDR1 is SGDLS and CDR2 is YYNGEE. CDR3 coding DNA: TGTGCCAGCAGCGTTGCGGGGCAGGGGGCGAACACTGAAGCTTTCTTT. Translating it yields CASSVAGQGANTEAFF.

This clonotype was seen more than once but under ten times. This chain links TRBV25-1 with TRBJ2-3; D remains unclear. CDR3 length equals 15 residues. Per germline, CDR1 MGHDK and CDR2 SYGVNS. Trimming removed 1 base from V and 2 bases from J, with 10 bases in between. The DNA for the CDR3 is TGTGCCAGCAGTGAATTAAACGGGTTCACAGATACGCAGTATTTT. Translation: CASSELNGFTDTQYF.

This clonotype has only a few counts. The rearrangement joins TRBV4-1 to TRBJ1-1; 9 nucleotides align to TRBD1. There are 20 residues in the CDR3. CDR1 and CDR2 (germline): MGHRA, YSYEKL. The V segment lost 4 bases and the J segment 1 base; nucleotides outside the gene matches: 19. The CDR3 DNA reads TGCGCCAGCAGCCGGGGGGGCTGGACAGGGGCCCCAATGGGGAACACTGAAGCTTTCTTT. This translates into CASSRGGWTGAPMGNTEAFF.

There are a few counts of this clonotype. This rearrangement joins TRBV6-5 to TRBJ1-2; possibly TRBD1 for D (5 bases). Germline values: CDR1 MNHEY, CDR2 SVGAGI. Trimming took off 0 bases at V and 7 bases at J, with 15 bases between the two ends. The CDR3 runs to 15 residues. The CDR3 sequence is CASSYSFGGVSGYTF. For the CDR3, the DNA is TGTGCCAGCAGTTACTCGTTCGGAGGGGTTAGTGGCTACACCTTC.

This clonotype was detected only a few times. This sequence joins TRBV6-5 and TRBJ2-2; 10 bases fit TRBD2. Germline V lookup: CDR1 MNHEY, CDR2 SVGAGI. This CDR3 is built from 16 residues. V was clipped by 7 bases and J by 5 bases; unmatched bases: 10. This CDR3 reads CASTFSQTSGTGELFF. The CDR3 DNA reads as TGTGCCAGCACGTTTTCCCAGACTAGCGGGACCGGGGAGCTGTTTTTT.

This clonotype was seen a handful of times. The chain joins TRBV7-2 to TRBJ2-3; D is unclear. The CDR3 totals 14 residues. Germline CDR1 reads SGHTA; CDR2 reads FQGNSA. The V gene lost 3 bases and the J gene lost 3 bases, with 10 bases spanning the gap. In DNA form, the CDR3 reads TGTGCCAGCAGCTTGGAGCGTCATACAGATACGCAGTATTTT. As protein: CASSLERHTDTQYF. The full variable domain, rest sourced from reference TRBV7-2 and TRBJ2-3, is GAGVSQSPSNKVTEKGKDVELRCDPISGHTALYWYRQSLGQGLEFLIYFQGNSAPDKSGLPSDRFSAERTGGSVSTLTIQRTQQEDSAVYLCASSLERHTDTQYFGPGTRLTVL.

CDR3 coding DNA: TGTGCCAGCAGCTTAGTACTCCGGGGGAGCACAGATACGCAGTATTTT. Translated: CASSLVLRGSTDTQYF. The chain employs TRBV11-2 and TRBJ2-3, with a weak D call TRBD2 (6 bases). The V gene lost 1 base and the J gene lost 0 bases, with 11 bases spanning the gap. The germline V gene encodes CDR1 SGHAT and CDR2 FQNNGV. CDR3 length: 16 amino acids.

This chain connects TRBV6-5 to TRBJ2-5; the match to TRBD2 covers 10 bases. This CDR3 comprises 14 residues. Germline CDR1 is MNHEY and CDR2 is SVGAGI. With V trimmed by 7 bases and J by 4 bases, 6 bases remained unmatched. The CDR3 region has the DNA TGTGCCAGCACTAGCGGGGGCCGATTAGAGACCCAGTACTTC. This encodes CASTSGGRLETQYF.

This clonotype was counted between two and nine times. The final CDR3 position lacks the conserved phenylalanine or tryptophan, pointing to a likely read error. The V and J genes are TRBV5-5 and TRBJ1-1; D not certain. This CDR3 region has 14 residues. Germline CDR1 SGHKS, CDR2 YYEKEE (reference sequence). The ends were cut back, 1 base at V and 5 bases at J, with 12 bases in the middle. The CDR3 DNA reads TGTGCCAGCAGCTTGTGGGAAGATGAGACTGAAGCTTTCCTT. Residues: CASSLWEDETEAFL.

In this sample, this clonotype turned up a few times. The chain couples TRBV11-1 to TRBJ2-1; 8 bases map to TRBD1. Trimming at V came to 5 bases and at J to 0 bases, leaving 9 bases not matched to a gene. This CDR3 comprises 17 residues. Germline loops: CDR1 SGHAT, CDR2 FQDESV (reference sequence). CDR3 nucleotide sequence: TGTGCCAGCAGCCCCCGCACAGGGGGTCGCTCCTACAATGAGCAGTTCTTC. Translated: CASSPRTGGRSYNEQFF.

CDR3 sequence (DNA): TGTGCCAGCAGGGGAACTCAAGAGACCCAGTACTTC. Its translation: CASRGTQETQYF. The rearrangement uses TRBV6-5 and TRBJ2-5; D gene unclear. The ends were cut back, 6 bases at V and 2 bases at J, with 7 bases in the middle. The CDR3 contains 12 residues. Germline CDR1 MNHEY, CDR2 SVGAGI.

This clonotype was detected only a few times. This chain links TRBV11-1 with TRBJ2-7; D is perhaps TRBD1 (5 bases). Germline CDR1 is SGHAT and CDR2 is FQDESV (reference sequence). Deletions cut 4 bases from V and 3 bases from J, with 16 bases between. The CDR3 contains 15 residues. Written as DNA, the CDR3 is TGTGCCAGCAGCTACCTCCATGGGGCGCGCTACGAGCAGTACTTC. It is translated as CASSYLHGARYEQYF.